This T cell receptor beta chain was profiled in a study of OX40 agonist ivuxolimab in advanced cancers. On this clone itself: The junction shows a germline mismatch at one end, possibly a read error.

Measured with immunoSEQ multiplex PCR; TCRdb has only the in-frame clones, and not every one. The sample lists roughly 15,000 clones, about 82% occurring once. The germline V gene has CDR1 SSHAT and CDR2 FNYEAQ (reference sequence). CDR3 length: 13 residues. The input for sequencing was CD4+ or CD8+ T cells sorted from blood, taken in a trial of the OX40 agonist ivuxolimab. The chain has TRBV7-7 and TRBJ1-1; D remains unclear. This TCR was sampled from an adult with an advanced solid tumor such as melanoma, head and neck, liver or kidney cancer. CDR3 protein: CASSPSHGREAFF. The CDR3 bases are TGTGCTAGCAGCCCATCGCACGGGAGGGAAGCTTTCTTT.